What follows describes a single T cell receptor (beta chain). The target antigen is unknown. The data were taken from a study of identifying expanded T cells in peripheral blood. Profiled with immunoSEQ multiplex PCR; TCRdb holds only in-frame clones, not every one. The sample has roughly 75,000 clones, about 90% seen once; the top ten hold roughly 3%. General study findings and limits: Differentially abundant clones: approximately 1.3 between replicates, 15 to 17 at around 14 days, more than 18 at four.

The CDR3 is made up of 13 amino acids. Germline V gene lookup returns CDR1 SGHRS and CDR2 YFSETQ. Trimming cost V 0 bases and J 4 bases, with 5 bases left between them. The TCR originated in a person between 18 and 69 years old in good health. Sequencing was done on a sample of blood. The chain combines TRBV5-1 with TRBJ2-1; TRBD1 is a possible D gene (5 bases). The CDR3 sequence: CASSLGQYNEQFF. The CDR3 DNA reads TGCGCCAGCAGCTTGGGACAGTACAATGAGCAGTTCTTC.